Included here is one TCR beta chain sequence, with context. J lost 4 bases, V lost 6 bases, and 9 bases had no gene match. Germline V gene sequence: CDR1 MGHRA, CDR2 YSYEKL. This CDR3 contains 15 residues. The sample originates from a study of T cells in Graves' hyperthyroidism and ophthalmopathy. Turning to the study itself: Peripheral blood specimens were obtained at initial diagnosis, prior to any treatment.

Graves' hyperthyroidism qualified as stable when ophthalmopathy did not progress within 18 months. The authors obtained PBMCs from about 9 ml of fresh peripheral blood. It was RNA transcripts that yielded the amplified TCR beta CDR3 regions. TCR CDR3 regions were first amplified by RT-PCR with HTBI primers. A single record per CDR3 protein comes from TCRdb applying MiXCR to the multiplex PCR reads. The sample consists of hundreds of thousands of distinct CDR3 sequences, about 15% of them appearing once. The sequencing input was blood. V and J are TRBV4-1 and TRBJ2-7, with 10 bases matching TRBD1. The clonotype was recovered from a woman between 18 and 30 years old with Graves' hyperthyroidism. The CDR3 DNA reads TGCGCCAGCAGTGAAGGGACAGGGGCGGTTTACGAGCAGTACTTC. Amino acid sequence: CASSEGTGAVYEQYF.